These 5 T cell receptor beta chains were sequenced from one sample in a study of regulatory T cells in long-lasting Graves disease. TCR beta libraries were built with iRepertoire HTBI primers and Arm-PCR of CDR3 regions. TCRdb analysed the multiplex PCR reads with MiXCR anew, one entry per CDR3 protein. The repertoire holds 650,000 to 850,000 distinct CDR3 sequences, with around 30% as singletons. Time point noted: persistent/refractory GD, antithyroid drugs over 5 years with positive TRAb. After RNA was extracted from PBMCs, the TCR library was made from it. The specimen comprised peripheral blood mononuclear cells (PBMCs), sampled when the disease was refractory, from a patient treated with antithyroid drugs. These receptors were obtained from a female donor with Graves disease.

This chain joins TRBV7-9 and TRBJ1-2; D ambiguous. CDR3 length equals 14 residues. Trimming pared 4 bases from V and 0 bases from J, leaving 9 bases between. In germline, CDR1 is SEHNR, CDR2 FQNEAQ (reference sequence). The CDR3 is CASSCLGANYGYTF. CDR3 DNA: TGTGCCAGCAGCTGTCTCGGGGCTAACTATGGCTACACCTTC.

This clonotype was seen a handful of times. The rearrangement joins TRBV29-1 to TRBJ1-2; 9 nucleotides agree with TRBD1. V dropped 8 bases and J dropped 8; count of bases not matched to a gene: 15. CDR3 length: 14 amino acids. The V gene's germline CDR1 is SQVTM and CDR2 ANQGSEA. CDR3 sequence (DNA): TGCAGCTCCTTCTCCGGGACAGGGTATGGCGGCTACACCTTC. Encoded protein: CSSFSGTGYGGYTF.

The chain employs TRBV12-3 or TRBV12-4 and TRBJ2-2; 7 nucleotides match TRBD1. J was trimmed by 0 bases and V by 7 bases; bases with no gene match: 11. The CDR3 has 17 residues. Here the CDR3 DNA reads TGTGCCAGCACCCCGGACAGGTGGATAACGAACACCGGGGAGCTGTTTTTT. This translates into CASTPDRWITNTGELFF.

The rearrangement uses TRBV18 and TRBJ2-2; D might be TRBD1 or TRBD2, each matching 5 bases. The CDR3 has 16 residues. The V end was cut by 3 bases, the J end by 6 bases, with 17 bases between. Germline CDR1 and CDR2: KGHSH and LQKENI. The CDR3 bases are TGTGCCAGCTCACCTTCCCTCGGGACCTCCGCCGGGGAGCTGTTTTTT. Translating gives CASSPSLGTSAGELFF.

This clonotype has ten or more counts. This CDR3 is CASSLQTGTNYGYTF. CDR3 nucleotides: TGTGCCAGCAGTTTGCAGACAGGTACCAACTATGGCTACACCTTC. This chain connects TRBV12-3 or TRBV12-4 to TRBJ1-2; perhaps TRBD1 as D (6 bases). The CDR3 is 15 amino acids. V gave up 3 bases and J gave up 2 bases, with 13 bases separating them.